Shown below are 22 T cell receptor beta chains from a single sample sequenced in a study of T cell changes during pregnancy in multiple sclerosis. Assay: immunoSEQ multiplex PCR; the TCRdb copy retains only in-frame clones and omits some. The sample holds tens of thousands of clones, 75% to 95% seen once. The input for sequencing was CD8+ T cells from peripheral blood mononuclear cells, taken in the second trimester of pregnancy. Receptors were obtained from a female donor with multiple sclerosis, enrolled in a pregnancy study.

The chain is built from TRBV9 and TRBJ2-1; the D gene is possibly TRBD1 (5 bases). This CDR3 is 13 amino acids long. Trimming stripped 4 bases from V and 6 bases from J, with 11 bases between. Germline-derived CDR1 and CDR2 are SGDLS and YYNGEE. CDR3 DNA sequence: TGTGCCAGCAGCTCCTCAGGGTCCAATGAGCAGTTCTTC. Translating it yields CASSSSGSNEQFF.

The chain employs TRBV27 and TRBJ1-4; D call uncertain. This CDR3 comprises 15 residues. The ends were cut back, 2 bases at V and 4 bases at J, with 11 bases in the middle. The V gene's germline CDR1 is MNHEY and CDR2 SMNVEV (reference sequence). This CDR3 reads CASSLDSGFNEKLFF. In DNA form, the CDR3 reads TGTGCCAGCAGTTTAGACTCTGGGTTTAATGAAAAACTGTTTTTT.

In DNA, the CDR3 is TGTGCCAGCAGCGAAACCGGGACAGGGCGTTACGAGCAGTACTTC. Its translation: CASSETGTGRYEQYF. The chain is built from TRBV7-9 and TRBJ2-7, with 9 bases matching TRBD1. The CDR3 covers 15 residues. After removal of 5 bases from V and 4 bases from J, the junction contained 9 bases not matched to a gene. Per germline, CDR1 SEHNR and CDR2 FQNEAQ (reference sequence).

The J gene is TRBJ1-2, the V gene TRBV19, with 9 bases lining up with TRBD1. V lost 1 base and J lost 13; bases outside the gene matches: 10. CDR3 length: 14 residues. The germline V gene encodes CDR1 LNHDA and CDR2 SQIVND (reference sequence). CDR3 sequence: CASSIVGTGLSFTF. In nucleotides, the CDR3 is TGTGCCAGTAGTATAGTCGGGACAGGGTTATCCTTCACCTTC.

The chain combines TRBV7-9 with TRBJ2-1; possibly TRBD2 for D (5 bases). Trimming took 7 bases from V and 1 from J, leaving 14 bases between them. Looked up from germline, CDR1 is SEHNR and CDR2 is FQNEAQ (reference sequence). The CDR3 runs to 15 residues. The CDR3 here is CASISQRDSYNEQFF. The DNA of the CDR3 is TGTGCCAGCATCTCGCAACGGGATTCCTACAATGAGCAGTTCTTC.

The chain combines TRBV30 with TRBJ1-5, with 8 bases aligning to TRBD1. The CDR3 has 16 residues. Per germline, CDR1 GTSNPN and CDR2 SVGIG (reference sequence). With 2 bases clipped from V and 2 bases from J, the junction kept 8 bases outside the gene matches. The CDR3 DNA reads TGTGCCTGGAGTTCGCCAACAGGGGGGCGCAATCAGCCCCAGCATTTT. Its protein is CAWSSPTGGRNQPQHF.

This clone was seen more than once but under ten times. The V gene is TRBV5-1, the J gene TRBJ1-3; 8 positions match TRBD1. The CDR3 is 14 amino acids. In germline, CDR1 is SGHRS, CDR2 YFSETQ. The trim removed 3 bases at V and 2 bases at J, leaving 1 base unmatched. CDR3 DNA: TGCGCCAGCAGCTCCAGGGGGCCTGGAAACACCATATATTTT. Its translation is CASSSRGPGNTIYF.

This chain uses TRBV20-1 with TRBJ2-3; no definite D call. This CDR3 is 10 amino acids long. The germline gives CDR1 DFQATT, CDR2 SNEGSKA (reference sequence). The V end was cut by 8 bases, the J end by 3 bases, with 6 bases between. The CDR3 sequence is CSPGTDTQYF. For the CDR3, the DNA is TGCAGTCCGGGTACAGATACGCAGTATTTT.

The V call is TRBV29-1, the J call TRBJ1-2; D is ambiguous. This CDR3 has 13 amino acids. V lost 0 bases, J lost 7 bases, and 12 bases lay in between. CDR1 is SQVTM, CDR2 ANQGSEA, per germline. The CDR3 sequence is CSVEDRGSGGYTF. The CDR3 DNA sequence: TGCAGCGTTGAAGATCGAGGGTCCGGTGGCTACACCTTC.

This clone was seen only once. The chain couples TRBV4-1 to TRBJ2-3; D is possibly TRBD2 (8 bases). The V gene lost 0 bases and the J gene lost 6 bases, with 22 bases spanning the gap. Germline values: CDR1 MGHRA, CDR2 YSYEKL. CDR3 length: 18 residues. CDR3 DNA: TGCGCCAGCAGCCAAGATCCCAGGGGGAGCGGGAGAGAGGATACGCAGTATTTT. It yields the protein CASSQDPRGSGREDTQYF.

In its sample, this clone was seen once. The chain recombines TRBV7-2 with TRBJ1-5; unclear D gene. The germline V gene encodes CDR1 SGHTA and CDR2 FQGNSA. The CDR3 is made up of 15 amino acids. V shed 5 bases and J shed 0 bases, with 11 bases lying between them. CDR3 protein: CASSLTDISNQPQHF. CDR3 bases: TGTGCCAGCAGCCTAACCGACATTAGCAATCAGCCCCAGCATTTT.

This clone was picked up a small number of times. The gene calls are TRBV19 and TRBJ1-5; D gene unclear. V gave up 7 bases and J gave up 3 bases, with 10 bases separating them. This CDR3 has 13 amino acids. CDR1 LNHDA and CDR2 SQIVND come from the germline V gene (reference sequence). The CDR3 DNA reads as TGTGCCAGTATCTCTGCGTTCAATCAGCCCCAGCATTTT. It translates to CASISAFNQPQHF.

This clone was recorded once. The chain has TRBV4-3 and TRBJ2-2, with unresolved D. The CDR3 covers 13 residues. CDR1 LGHNA and CDR2 YSLEER come from the germline V gene. The V end was cut by 4 bases, the J end by 6 bases, with 9 bases between. This CDR3 is CASSPPVAGELFF. DNA for the CDR3: TGCGCCAGCAGCCCACCGGTGGCCGGGGAGCTGTTTTTT.

This chain uses TRBV25-1 with TRBJ2-1; D possibly corresponds to TRBD2 (5 bases). The CDR3 sequence is 12 residues long. The ends were cut back, 4 bases at V and 8 bases at J, with 9 bases in the middle. Germline CDR1 reads MGHDK; CDR2 reads SYGVNS. CDR3 DNA sequence: TGTGCCAGCAGTGTAGGGAGCGATGAGCAGTTCTTC. Amino acid sequence: CASSVGSDEQFF.

V is TRBV25-1 and J is TRBJ2-3, with 8 bases that match TRBD1. Trimming cost V 1 base and J 0 bases; bases outside gene matches: 0. The CDR3 contains 15 residues. Germline V gene sequence: CDR1 MGHDK, CDR2 SYGVNS. The CDR3 loop reads CASSEWDRSTDTQYF. Written as DNA, the CDR3 is TGTGCCAGCAGTGAATGGGACAGGAGCACAGATACGCAGTATTTT.

This chain joins TRBV10-1 and TRBJ2-5, with D perhaps TRBD1 (5 bases). Trimming cost V 3 bases and J 3 bases, with 8 bases left between them. The CDR3 contains 13 residues. Germline lookup yields CDR1 WNHNN and CDR2 SYGVQD (reference sequence). The CDR3 coding sequence is TGCGCCAGCAGTGACAGGGCCGAAGAGACCCAGTACTTC. This gives the protein CASSDRAEETQYF.

V usage is TRBV13 and J usage is TRBJ2-7, with TRBD1 matching over 7 bases. This CDR3 has 12 residues. Germline CDR1 reads PRHDT; CDR2 reads FYEKMQ (reference sequence). The J segment lost 4 bases and the V segment lost 4 bases, leaving 1 base of the junction unmatched. The CDR3 reads CASSSTGYEQYF. CDR3 in DNA: TGTGCCAGCAGCTCGACAGGGTACGAGCAGTACTTC.

V gene TRBV6-1 combines with J gene TRBJ2-7; 10 nucleotides match TRBD1. V trimming: 1 base; J trimming: 2 bases; junction bases outside the gene matches: 2. Germline CDR1 MNHNS, CDR2 SASEGT. The CDR3 consists of 15 residues. CDR3 sequence reads: CASSEGGTGAYEQYF. CDR3 in DNA: TGTGCCAGCAGTGAAGGGGGGACAGGGGCCTACGAGCAGTACTTC.

The rearrangement uses TRBV18 and TRBJ2-7, with D maybe TRBD1 (5 bases). The V end lost 5 bases, the J end lost 4 bases, and 9 bases lay between the germline ends. The germline CDR1 and CDR2 sequences are KGHSH and LQKENI. CDR3 length equals 12 residues. DNA of the CDR3: TGTGCCAGCTCAGTTCGACAGTACGAGCAGTACTTC. The encoded protein is CASSVRQYEQYF.

CDR3 bases: TGTGCCAGCAGGGGGGGGCGGGTCGGGGAGCTGTTTTTT. Residues: CASRGGRVGELFF. The V and J genes are TRBV6-1 and TRBJ2-2; weak D call: TRBD2 (7 bases). The length of the CDR3 is 13 residues. V was trimmed by 6 bases and J by 7 bases, leaving 12 bases between them. Germline loops: CDR1 MNHNS, CDR2 SASEGT.

This chain uses TRBV30 with TRBJ1-1; D is possibly TRBD1 (5 bases). Per germline, CDR1 GTSNPN and CDR2 SVGIG (reference sequence). This CDR3 region has 12 residues. Trimming removed 7 bases from V and 6 bases from J, with 15 bases in between. CDR3 coding DNA: TGTGCCTTAAGGGGAGGTAAAGCTGAAGCTTTCTTT. This sequence encodes CALRGGKAEAFF.

The chain has TRBV27 and TRBJ1-5; D is possibly TRBD1 (5 bases). With 6 bases removed from V and 5 bases from J, the gap between germline ends came to 11 bases. This CDR3 spans 13 amino acids. Germline values: CDR1 MNHEY, CDR2 SMNVEV (reference sequence). CDR3 coding DNA: TGTGCCAGCAGACGACAGCCAGATCAGCCCCAGCATTTT. It encodes CASRRQPDQPQHF.